The next 29 T cell receptor beta chains were all read from a single sample in a study of cytomegalovirus exposure and HLA in healthy donors. TCRdb's table, derived via immunoSEQ multiplex PCR, lists solely in-frame clones and lacks some. This table has approximately 88,000 clones, approximately 96% appearing once. Sample: PBMCs. These receptors were taken from a woman between 18 and 30 years old in good health and CMV-seronegative.

The chain uses TRBV6-1 and TRBJ2-5; the match to TRBD1 covers 9 bases. CDR3 length equals 16 residues. The germline V gene encodes CDR1 MNHNS and CDR2 SASEGT. V gave up 3 bases and J gave up 2 bases; unmatched junction bases: 7. This CDR3 reads CASSEPAGTGQETQYF. The CDR3 DNA reads TGTGCCAGCAGTGAGCCGGCTGGGACAGGGCAAGAGACCCAGTACTTC.

The chain recombines TRBV4-2 with TRBJ2-3; tentative D call: TRBD2 (5 bases). Trimming stripped 4 bases from V and 5 bases from J, with 10 bases between. The germline V gene encodes CDR1 LGHNA and CDR2 YNFKEQ. CDR3 length: 13 residues. CDR3 DNA sequence: TGTGCCAGCAGCCCGGCGAGGGAAGATACGCAGTATTTT. This gives the protein CASSPAREDTQYF.

The CDR3 spells CASSLAGWDWRSSYEQYF. The DNA of the CDR3 is TGTGCCAGCAGCTTGGCAGGGTGGGACTGGAGAAGCTCCTACGAGCAGTACTTC. V gene TRBV5-8 combines with J gene TRBJ2-7; D is perhaps TRBD2 (6 bases). Germline CDR1 and CDR2: SGHTS and YDEGEE. The V and J ends lost 0 bases and 0 bases respectively, with 19 bases between them. The CDR3 is 18 residues long.

This chain uses TRBV27 with TRBJ2-7; no clear D. This CDR3 is 14 amino acids long. Trimming left V 2 bases short and J 0 bases short, with 8 bases between. Looked up from germline, CDR1 is MNHEY and CDR2 is SMNVEV (reference sequence). The CDR3 sequence: CASSLGQSSYEQYF. As DNA, the CDR3 is TGTGCCAGCAGTTTAGGCCAAAGCTCCTACGAGCAGTACTTC.

By sample fraction, this clone is medium-sized (0.01 to 0.1%). Other nucleotide sequences from this sample produce the same CDR3. V gene TRBV6-4 combines with J gene TRBJ2-1, with D perhaps matching TRBD2 (6 bases). V lost 0 bases and J lost 0, with 6 bases in between. CDR3 length: 15 residues. Germline V lookup: CDR1 MRHNA, CDR2 SNTAGT. CDR3 sequence: CASSDSSGSYNEQFF. CDR3 nucleotide sequence: TGTGCCAGCAGTGACTCTAGCGGCTCCTACAATGAGCAGTTCTTC.

The CDR3 DNA reads TGCGCCAGCAGCCAAGCGACAGGGTTCGCAGATACGCAGTATTTT. Encoded protein: CASSQATGFADTQYF. J is TRBJ2-3 and V is TRBV4-1; 7 bases align to TRBD1. Germline CDR1 reads MGHRA; CDR2 reads YSYEKL. The J segment lost 4 bases and the V segment lost 1 base, leaving 5 bases of the junction unmatched. The CDR3 spans 15 residues.

V usage is TRBV5-1 and J usage is TRBJ2-5; TRBD1 matches 7 bases. The CDR3 covers 15 residues. Unmatched junction bases numbered 13, after V lost 4 bases and J lost 7 bases. Germline CDR1 is SGHRS and CDR2 is YFSETQ. CDR3 residues: CASSPAQGELGTQYF. CDR3 nucleotide sequence: TGCGCCAGCAGCCCGGCCCAGGGGGAGCTGGGGACCCAGTACTTC.

The rearrangement links TRBV28 to TRBJ2-7, with 7 bases fitting TRBD1. Germline CDR1 MDHEN, CDR2 SYDVKM. With V trimmed by 6 bases and J by 2 bases, 1 base remained unmatched. The CDR3 length is 12 residues. The CDR3 nucleotides are TGTGCCAGCAGGACAGGGACCTACGAGCAGTACTTC. Amino acid sequence: CASRTGTYEQYF.

The chain recombines TRBV15 with TRBJ2-1, with TRBD2 matching 13 bases. Unmatched junction bases numbered 8, after V lost 0 bases and J lost 15 bases. CDR3 size: 15 residues. CDR1 LNHNV and CDR2 YYDKDF come from the germline V gene (reference sequence). CDR3 region: CATSRDRLAGGRRFF. Here the CDR3 DNA reads TGTGCCACCAGCAGAGATAGACTAGCGGGAGGTCGACGGTTCTTC.

The V call is TRBV28, the J call TRBJ2-7, with TRBD1 identical over 7 bases. V shed 8 bases and J 3 bases; nucleotides not matched to a gene: 4. Germline CDR1 is MDHEN and CDR2 is SYDVKM. The CDR3 extends over 12 amino acids. The CDR3 coding sequence is TGTGCCAGCCAAAACAGGGGCTACGAGCAGTACTTC. It specifies CASQNRGYEQYF.

This sequence joins TRBV7-6 and TRBJ2-5; 9 bases are a match to TRBD1. The J call may be faulty, since TRBJ2-7 better matches the DNA end. Germline-derived CDR1 and CDR2 are SGHVS and FNYEAQ. This CDR3 has 14 amino acids. The DNA of the CDR3 is TGTGCCAGCAGCCGACGGACAGGGGAATACGAGCAGTACTTC. It encodes CASSRRTGEYEQYF.

V and J are TRBV9 and TRBJ2-1; 10 bases are a match to TRBD2. Germline CDR1 and CDR2: SGDLS and YYNGEE. The CDR3 runs 16 residues. After removal of 2 bases from V and 8 bases from J, the junction contained 10 bases not matched to a gene. The CDR3 sequence: CASSVGTSVVWYEQFF. For the CDR3, the DNA is TGTGCCAGCAGCGTTGGGACTAGCGTGGTATGGTATGAGCAGTTCTTC.

J is TRBJ2-2 and V is TRBV29-1; TRBD1 might be the D (5 bases). Trimming removed 6 bases from V and 2 bases from J, with 10 bases in between. The CDR3 runs to 13 residues. Germline assignment: CDR1 SQVTM and CDR2 ANQGSEA. DNA of the CDR3: TGCAGCGTCGCTAGGGGCAACACCGGGGAGCTGTTTTTT. Its protein is CSVARGNTGELFF.

The J gene is TRBJ1-1, the V gene TRBV7-6; tentatively, D is TRBD1 (6 bases). The CDR3 is 14 residues long. Germline assignment: CDR1 SGHVS and CDR2 FNYEAQ. V lost 5 bases to trimming and J lost 1 base, with 11 bases between them. The CDR3 DNA sequence: TGTGCCAGCAGCCCACAGGGAACGAACACTGAAGCTTTCTTT. This gives the protein CASSPQGTNTEAFF.

The chain has TRBV6-1 and TRBJ1-5, with D hard to call. The germline CDR1 and CDR2 sequences are MNHNS and SASEGT. The CDR3 consists of 13 residues. V dropped 6 bases and J dropped 0 bases, with 6 bases sitting between them. CDR3: CASSLSSNQPQHF. The CDR3 coding sequence is TGTGCCAGCAGCCTCAGTAGCAATCAGCCCCAGCATTTT.

The gene calls are TRBV28 and TRBJ2-1; D unclear. Trimming took off 4 bases at V and 6 bases at J, with 7 bases between the two ends. CDR1 is MDHEN, CDR2 SYDVKM, per germline. CDR3 length: 12 amino acids. CDR3 sequence reads: CASSSSINEQFF. CDR3 bases: TGTGCCAGCAGTTCCAGTATCAATGAGCAGTTCTTC.

The rearrangement joins TRBV9 to TRBJ1-5; D is possibly TRBD1 (5 bases). Trimming took 0 bases from V and 5 from J, leaving 12 bases between them. CDR1 is SGDLS and CDR2 is YYNGEE in the germline V gene. The CDR3 consists of 15 residues. CDR3 DNA: TGTGCCAGCAGCGTAGGCGGGACGGATTATCAGCCCCAGCATTTT. Amino acid sequence: CASSVGGTDYQPQHF.

This chain links TRBV18 with TRBJ1-1; D is ambiguous. The V and J ends lost 5 bases and 1 base respectively, with 8 bases between them. The CDR3 is made up of 13 amino acids. Germline V lookup: CDR1 KGHSH, CDR2 LQKENI. In DNA form, the CDR3 reads TGTGCCAGCTCAGAAAGCGAGAACACTGAAGCTTTCTTT. Translation gives CASSESENTEAFF.

This chain uses TRBV11-2 with TRBJ2-7; possibly TRBD1 for D (5 bases). Trimming removed 1 base from V and 9 bases from J, with 16 bases in between. Germline V CDR1 and CDR2: SGHAT, FQNNGV. The CDR3 sequence is 14 residues long. The CDR3 DNA reads as TGTGCCAGCAGCTTAGTAGGGGCTCTTCGAGGGCAGTACTTC. This sequence encodes CASSLVGALRGQYF.

The V and J genes are TRBV19 and TRBJ2-7, with 9 bases matching TRBD1. The CDR3 consists of 15 residues. V lost 4 bases to trimming and J lost 6 bases; unmatched junction nucleotides: 10. The V gene's germline CDR1 is LNHDA and CDR2 SQIVND (reference sequence). CDR3 loop: CASSTYHRGLGEQYF. In nucleotides, the CDR3 is TGTGCCAGTAGTACCTACCACAGGGGGCTGGGCGAGCAGTACTTC.

This chain uses TRBV18 with TRBJ1-3, with 8 bases matching TRBD1. Per germline, CDR1 KGHSH and CDR2 LQKENI. The V and J ends lost 4 bases and 4 bases, in that order; junction bases with no gene match: 12. CDR3 length: 17 amino acids. CDR3 amino acids: CASSLNPQGAGGNTIYF. In nucleotides, the CDR3 is TGTGCCAGCTCACTAAATCCCCAGGGGGCTGGAGGAAACACCATATATTTT.

V usage is TRBV6-5 and J usage is TRBJ2-3; TRBD2 is a possible D gene (6 bases). The V end was cut by 0 bases, the J end by 6 bases, with 16 bases between. Per germline, CDR1 MNHEY and CDR2 SVGAGI. The CDR3 runs to 16 residues. The DNA for the CDR3 is TGTGCCAGCAGTTACTCGACTAGTGCGTCGGCGGATACGCAGTATTTT. As protein: CASSYSTSASADTQYF.

The chain employs TRBV18 and TRBJ1-3; no clear D gene. V was clipped by 3 bases and J by 0 bases, with 6 bases between them. CDR3 length equals 14 residues. The germline V gene encodes CDR1 KGHSH and CDR2 LQKENI. The DNA of the CDR3 is TGTGCCAGCTCACCCACATTCTCTGGAAACACCATATATTTT. It is translated as CASSPTFSGNTIYF.

CDR3 coding DNA: TGTGCCAGCAGCAGACTAGCGTCGCGCTCCTACGAGCAGTACTTC. Translated: CASSRLASRSYEQYF. The V call is TRBV27, the J call TRBJ2-7, with 8 bases matching TRBD2. With V trimmed by 6 bases and J by 0 bases, 7 bases remained unmatched. The CDR3 is 15 amino acids. The germline V gene has CDR1 MNHEY and CDR2 SMNVEV (reference sequence).

V gene TRBV4-1 combines with J gene TRBJ1-4, with D possibly matching TRBD1 (5 bases). Germline lookup yields CDR1 MGHRA and CDR2 YSYEKL. Trimming took 3 bases from V and 2 from J, leaving 13 bases between them. CDR3 length: 16 residues. CDR3 in DNA: TGCGCCAGCAGCCAGCTTCTGGGACTGACTAATGAAAAACTGTTTTTT. Translating gives CASSQLLGLTNEKLFF.

The chain uses TRBV7-2 and TRBJ2-3; the match to TRBD2 covers 8 bases. J lost 5 bases, V lost 1 base, and 8 bases had no gene match. The CDR3 has 16 residues. The germline V gene encodes CDR1 SGHTA and CDR2 FQGNSA. CDR3 nucleotides: TGTGCCAGCAGCTTAGTACCGGGAGGGCCTGGAGATACGCAGTATTTT. As protein: CASSLVPGGPGDTQYF.

The chain is built from TRBV14 and TRBJ1-1; D may be TRBD1 (5 bases). The V and J ends lost 4 bases and 2 bases respectively, with 8 bases between them. Germline lookup yields CDR1 SGHDN and CDR2 FVKESK. The CDR3 spans 13 residues. CDR3 amino acids: CASSPQGNTEAFF. CDR3 sequence (DNA): TGTGCCAGCAGCCCGCAGGGAAACACTGAAGCTTTCTTT.

There are a few counts of this clone. J is TRBJ1-2 and V is TRBV6-4, with TRBD1 as a possible D gene (5 bases). This CDR3 is 11 amino acids long. Germline V gene sequence: CDR1 MRHNA, CDR2 SNTAGT. Trimming cost V 2 bases and J 8 bases, with 6 bases left between them. The CDR3 DNA reads as TGTGCCAGCAGTGACGACAGCGGCTACACCTTC. Its protein is CASSDDSGYTF.

This clone has a single count. The chain couples TRBV6-1 to TRBJ2-3; weak D call: TRBD1 (6 bases). The CDR3 covers 17 residues. V was clipped by 3 bases and J by 2 bases, with 18 bases between them. From germline, CDR1 is MNHNS and CDR2 SASEGT. CDR3 sequence: CASSDETGRAHTDTQYF. The CDR3 DNA reads as TGTGCCAGCAGTGATGAGACAGGTCGGGCACACACAGATACGCAGTATTTT.